This passage covers 32 T cell receptor beta chains from one sample sequenced in a study of blood T cell repertoires in COVID-19. Produced via immunoSEQ multiplex PCR; TCRdb's table is partial and in-frame only. The sample has about 220,000 clones; 82% are singletons. Specimen: PBMCs or T cells enriched from blood (not recorded which). These receptors all stem from a woman aged 60-75 years who had recovered from COVID-19.

This clone was counted a single time. The V and J genes are TRBV9 and TRBJ2-1; TRBD2 aligns across 10 bases. The V gene's germline CDR1 is SGDLS and CDR2 YYNGEE. The CDR3 runs to 16 residues. Losses at the gene ends were 2 bases for V and 5 bases for J; bases not matched to a gene: 7. CDR3 coding DNA: TGTGCCAGCAGCGTCCCAACTAGCGGGGAAGACAATGAGCAGTTCTTC. Its translation: CASSVPTSGEDNEQFF. Full variable domain (missing parts from reference TRBV9 and TRBJ2-1): DSGVTQTPKHLITATGQRVTLRCSPRSGDLSVYWYQQSLDQGLQFLIQYYNGEERAKGNILERFSAQQFPDLHSELNLSSLELGDSALYFCASSVPTSGEDNEQFFGPGTRLTVL.

The chain joins TRBV6-1 to TRBJ2-3; TRBD2 matches at 8 bases. The V and J ends lost 2 bases and 2 bases, in that order; junction bases with no gene match: 6. CDR1 is MNHNS, CDR2 SASEGT, per germline. The CDR3 runs 16 residues. CDR3 region: CASSELGGASTDTQYF. CDR3 coding DNA: TGTGCCAGCAGTGAACTCGGGGGGGCCTCCACAGATACGCAGTATTTT.

There are a few counts of this clone. The chain uses TRBV29-1 and TRBJ1-2; no firm D call. The CDR3 spans 10 residues. V dropped 7 bases and J dropped 13 bases, with 16 bases sitting between them. CDR1 SQVTM and CDR2 ANQGSEA come from the germline V gene. The CDR3 bases are TGCAGCGCCGGAGAAAGAGTGGCCACCTTC. This encodes CSAGERVATF.

The chain carries TRBV5-1 and TRBJ2-3, with TRBD2 matching over 7 bases. CDR3 size: 16 residues. V lost 0 bases to trimming and J lost 3 bases; unmatched junction nucleotides: 7. CDR1 SGHRS and CDR2 YFSETQ come from the germline V gene. The CDR3: CASSLEGRVKTDTQYF. In nucleotides, the CDR3 is TGCGCCAGCAGCTTGGAGGGGAGGGTTAAGACAGATACGCAGTATTTT.

CDR3 in amino acids: CASSLVARDWGTEAFF. CDR3 nucleotides: TGTGCCAGCAGCTTGGTAGCCCGGGATTGGGGCACTGAAGCTTTCTTT. The chain couples TRBV5-5 to TRBJ1-1; D call uncertain. Trimming stripped 0 bases from V and 4 bases from J, with 16 bases between. The germline CDR1 and CDR2 sequences are SGHKS and YYEKEE (reference sequence). The CDR3 totals 16 residues. The full variable domain, its missing parts supplied by reference TRBV5-5 and TRBJ1-1, is DAGVTQSPTHLIKTRGQQVTLRCSPISGHKSVSWYQQVLGQGPQFIFQYYEKEERGRGNFPDRFSARQFPNYSSELNVNALLLGDSALYLCASSLVARDWGTEAFFGQGTRLTVV.

V is TRBV4-2 and J is TRBJ2-3; 8 nucleotides align to TRBD2. The CDR3 length is 17 residues. V lost 0 bases to trimming and J lost 0 bases; unmatched junction nucleotides: 5. The germline gives CDR1 LGHNA, CDR2 YNFKEQ. CDR3 amino acids: CASSQDISGESTDTQYF. The DNA of the CDR3 is TGTGCCAGCAGCCAAGATATTAGCGGGGAGAGCACAGATACGCAGTATTTT.

The chain uses TRBV2 and TRBJ1-3; tentative D call: TRBD1 (5 bases). Germline CDR1 SNHLY, CDR2 FYNNEI. The CDR3 has 16 amino acids. Trimming took off 9 bases at V and 0 bases at J, with 18 bases between the two ends. The CDR3 loop is CARRRATAHSGNTIYF. In nucleotides, the CDR3 is TGTGCCAGACGCAGGGCCACAGCCCACTCTGGAAACACCATATATTTT.

The CDR3 sequence: CASSVTSGSPTYEQYF. CDR3 nucleotide sequence: TGCGCCAGCAGCGTAACTAGCGGGAGTCCTACCTACGAGCAGTACTTC. The chain couples TRBV5-1 to TRBJ2-7; TRBD2 agrees at 11 bases. V lost 4 bases to trimming and J lost 2 bases; unmatched junction nucleotides: 8. Germline assignment: CDR1 SGHRS and CDR2 YFSETQ. The CDR3 covers 16 residues.

The sample holds a few counts of this clone. The chain combines TRBV27 with TRBJ2-1; no clear D gene. The germline CDR1 and CDR2 sequences are MNHEY and SMNVEV (reference sequence). V was clipped by 3 bases and J by 4 bases, with 7 bases between them. This CDR3 region has 13 residues. The CDR3 reads CASSFSVYNEQFF. The CDR3 DNA reads as TGTGCCAGCAGTTTTTCCGTTTACAATGAGCAGTTCTTC.

The CDR3 nucleotides read TGTGCCAGCAGCTTAGATTACAGGGCGCTCGGCTACACCTTC. Translating it yields CASSLDYRALGYTF. The chain is built from TRBV11-2 and TRBJ1-2, with D possibly TRBD1 on 6 matching bases. Per germline, CDR1 SGHAT and CDR2 FQNNGV. This CDR3 region has 14 residues. The V gene lost 0 bases and the J gene lost 8 bases, with 13 bases spanning the gap.

The chain has TRBV6-4 and TRBJ1-6; 9 bases map to TRBD1. Germline-derived CDR1 and CDR2 are MRHNA and SNTAGT. The V gene end was trimmed by 6 bases and the J gene end by 8 bases; junction bases not matched to a gene: 8. The CDR3 sequence is 15 residues long. The chain's CDR3 is CASRSKQGAYSPLHF. CDR3 nucleotide sequence: TGTGCCAGCAGATCTAAACAGGGGGCCTATTCACCCCTCCACTTT.

Points on this clone: This could be a read error, since a much larger clone is one nucleotide away. The rearrangement joins TRBV7-2 to TRBJ1-3; D is possibly TRBD1 (6 bases). From germline, CDR1 is SGHTA and CDR2 FQGNSA. This CDR3 is 14 amino acids long. V lost 3 bases, J lost 11 bases, and 17 bases lay in between. The CDR3 sequence is CASSFGRGGGSIYF. CDR3 nucleotides: TGTGCCAGCAGCTTCGGGCGGGGGGGCGGATCCATATATTTT.

The chain links TRBV19 to TRBJ1-2; 8 positions agree with TRBD1. In germline, CDR1 is LNHDA, CDR2 SQIVND (reference sequence). Trimming cost V 4 bases and J 4 bases; bases outside gene matches: 5. The CDR3 runs to 14 residues. The CDR3 here is CASSRQGKSYGYTF. The CDR3 DNA follows: TGTGCCAGTAGTAGACAGGGGAAGAGCTATGGCTACACCTTC.

The chain employs TRBV7-2 and TRBJ2-7, with D possibly matching TRBD1 (5 bases). The CDR3 totals 15 residues. Germline loops: CDR1 SGHTA, CDR2 FQGNSA. V was clipped by 3 bases and J by 1 base, with 13 bases between them. The DNA for the CDR3 is TGTGCCAGCAGCTTTGGGGCAGGGCTATCCTACGAGCAGTACTTC. Translated, it gives CASSFGAGLSYEQYF.

This clone was detected only once. This rearrangement joins TRBV7-9 to TRBJ1-6, with 8 bases matching TRBD1. The germline V gene encodes CDR1 SEHNR and CDR2 FQNEAQ (reference sequence). The CDR3 extends over 12 amino acids. Trimming at V came to 8 bases and at J to 10 bases, leaving 4 bases not matched to a gene. The CDR3, as DNA: TGTGCCAGCGCCCAGGGGGCCTCACCCCTCCACTTT. Translating it yields CASAQGASPLHF.

The genes are TRBV7-9 and TRBJ1-1, with 7 bases identical to TRBD1. Germline trimming cut 5 bases from V and 1 base from J; bases unmatched to any gene: 4. The CDR3 totals 14 residues. Germline V lookup: CDR1 SEHNR, CDR2 FQNEAQ (reference sequence). CDR3 residues: CASSGRQGNTEAFF. Here the CDR3 DNA reads TGTGCCAGCAGCGGTAGACAGGGGAACACTGAAGCTTTCTTT.

The chain links TRBV10-3 to TRBJ2-1; TRBD2 matches 12 bases. The CDR3 is 14 amino acids. Looked up from germline, CDR1 is ENHRY and CDR2 is SYGVKD. V was pared by 8 bases and J by 5 bases, with 4 bases of the junction left unmatched. CDR3 sequence (DNA): TGTGCCATCGGACTAGCGGGACGACACAATGAGCAGTTCTTC. This codes for CAIGLAGRHNEQFF.

Details on this clone: The sample contains more than one DNA sequence encoding this CDR3. V and J are TRBV7-9 and TRBJ2-7; unclear D gene. This CDR3 spans 12 amino acids. Trimming took off 2 bases at V and 4 bases at J, with 6 bases between the two ends. Germline CDR1 SEHNR, CDR2 FQNEAQ (reference sequence). CDR3 sequence (DNA): TGTGCCAGCAGCTTAATTTCGTACGAGCAGTACTTC. Translated: CASSLISYEQYF.

V is TRBV24-1 and J is TRBJ2-1; TRBD1 agrees at 9 bases. The CDR3 totals 14 residues. Germline V gene sequence: CDR1 KGHDR, CDR2 SFDVKD. V trimming: 4 bases; J trimming: 8 bases; junction bases outside the gene matches: 5. CDR3 coding DNA: TGTGCCACCAGTGACCCGGACAGGGGCGATGAGCAGTTCTTC. It is translated as CATSDPDRGDEQFF.

The rearrangement uses TRBV5-1 and TRBJ1-4; maybe TRBD1 (5 bases). CDR3 length: 15 residues. Trimming left V 3 bases short and J 6 bases short, with 15 bases between. Looked up from germline, CDR1 is SGHRS and CDR2 is YFSETQ. CDR3 in amino acids: CASSWTAGLDEKLFF. In nucleotides, the CDR3 is TGCGCCAGCAGCTGGACCGCGGGACTGGATGAAAAACTGTTTTTT. The entire variable domain, with the rest obtained from reference TRBV5-1 and TRBJ1-4, is as follows: KAGVTQTPRYLIKTRGQQVTLSCSPISGHRSVSWYQQTPGQGLQFLFEYFSETQRNKGNFPGRFSGRQFSNSRSEMNVSTLELGDSALYLCASSWTAGLDEKLFFGSGTQLSVL.

The CDR3, as DNA: TGTGCCAGCCAATATGGCCCCAGGGTGACCACTGAAGCTTTCTTT. As protein: CASQYGPRVTTEAFF. The gene calls are TRBV19 and TRBJ1-1, with D perhaps TRBD1 (5 bases). The length of the CDR3 is 15 residues. Germline values: CDR1 LNHDA, CDR2 SQIVND (reference sequence). V was shortened by 9 bases and J by 4 bases, with 21 bases between the two germline ends.

This chain connects TRBV12-3 or TRBV12-4 to TRBJ2-1; weak D call: TRBD1 (5 bases). The CDR3 loop spans 13 amino acids. Trimming took 6 bases from V and 4 from J, leaving 10 bases between them. In nucleotides, the CDR3 is TGTGCCAGCAGAGTGACAGTGTACAATGAGCAGTTCTTC. It codes for CASRVTVYNEQFF.

This rearrangement joins TRBV6-5 to TRBJ2-1; D is possibly TRBD1 (5 bases). Looked up from germline, CDR1 is MNHEY and CDR2 is SVGAGI. The CDR3 runs to 14 residues. V lost 10 bases to trimming and J lost 3 bases, with 16 bases between them. CDR3 sequence reads: CATQDTGVYNEQFF. CDR3 DNA sequence: TGTGCCACCCAGGACACCGGAGTCTACAATGAGCAGTTCTTC.

This clone was detected a few times. The chain couples TRBV11-3 to TRBJ1-1; D unclear. CDR1 and CDR2 from the germline V gene are SGHNT and YENEEA. V lost 5 bases and J lost 1, with 8 bases in between. This CDR3 contains 13 residues. In nucleotides, the CDR3 is TGTGCCAGCAGCATTAGCCAGAACACTGAAGCTTTCTTT. Translated, it gives CASSISQNTEAFF.

The V call is TRBV7-6, the J call TRBJ2-7, with TRBD2 matching 9 bases. The CDR3 is 15 amino acids. CDR1 and CDR2 (germline): SGHVS, FNYEAQ. V shed 5 bases, J shed 3 bases, and the junction held 8 bases outside the gene matches. In DNA, the CDR3 is TGTGCCAGCAGCCTATGGGGCGGGAGGGACTACGAGCAGTACTTC. The encoded protein is CASSLWGGRDYEQYF.

V is TRBV14 and J is TRBJ1-4, with D perhaps TRBD1 (6 bases). Trimming pared 4 bases from V and 7 bases from J, leaving 19 bases between. Germline lookup yields CDR1 SGHDN and CDR2 FVKESK. The CDR3 totals 16 residues. The CDR3 DNA is TGTGCCAGCAGCCTACCACAGGGCTACGGAGGTGAAAAACTGTTTTTT. Translated: CASSLPQGYGGEKLFF. The full variable domain, rest sourced from reference TRBV14 and TRBJ1-4, is EAGVTQFPSHSVIEKGQTVTLRCDPISGHDNLYWYRRVMGKEIKFLLHFVKESKQDESGMPNNRFLAERTGGTYSTLKVQPAELEDSGVYFCASSLPQGYGGEKLFFGSGTQLSVL.

DNA for the CDR3: TGTGCCAGCAGTGAACCAGGCGACCCAGGGGGCACTGAAGCTTTCTTT. It translates to CASSEPGDPGGTEAFF. This sequence joins TRBV2 and TRBJ1-1, with 7 bases that match TRBD1. CDR3 length: 16 residues. CDR1 and CDR2 from the germline V gene are SNHLY and FYNNEI. J gave up 4 bases and V 2 bases, and 10 bases lay outside the gene matches.

With regard to this clone: It differs at one base from a far larger clone, so likely a read error. This same CDR3 is encoded by further DNA sequences in the sample. The chain joins TRBV7-9 to TRBJ1-1; perhaps TRBD1 as D (5 bases). Germline-derived CDR1 and CDR2 are SEHNR and FQNEAQ (reference sequence). V dropped 2 bases and J dropped 1 base, with 5 bases sitting between them. The CDR3 consists of 13 residues. As DNA, the CDR3 is TGTGCCAGCAGCTTAACAGGGAACACTGAAGCTTTCTTT. Translating it yields CASSLTGNTEAFF. The full variable domain, in which reference TRBV7-9 and TRBJ1-1 provide the parts outside the CDR3, is DTGVSQNPRHKITKRGQNVTFRCDPISEHNRLYWYRQTLGQGPEFLTYFQNEAQLEKSRLLSDRFSAERPKGSFSTLEIQRTEQGDSAMYLCASSLTGNTEAFFGQGTRLTVV.

The CDR3 DNA reads as TGTGCCAGCTCACGGACAGGTTTCAAGGAGCCCCAGCATTTT. The encoded protein is CASSRTGFKEPQHF. The J gene is TRBJ1-5, the V gene TRBV18; TRBD1 aligns across 7 bases. After removal of 4 bases from V and 8 bases from J, the junction contained 8 bases not matched to a gene. Per the germline V gene, CDR1 is KGHSH and CDR2 is LQKENI. This CDR3 is 14 amino acids long.

The chain carries TRBV6-2 or TRBV6-3 and TRBJ1-1; 9 nucleotides align to TRBD1. Germline loops: CDR1 MNHEY, CDR2 SVGEGT. V dropped 0 bases and J dropped 5; count of bases not matched to a gene: 4. The CDR3 extends over 15 amino acids. The CDR3 is CASSYSHRGLTEAFF. In DNA, the CDR3 is TGTGCCAGCAGTTACTCGCACAGGGGGCTGACTGAAGCTTTCTTT.

This chain links TRBV28 with TRBJ1-2; 8 bases agree with TRBD1. After removal of 4 bases from V and 4 bases from J, the junction contained 5 bases not matched to a gene. Germline assignment: CDR1 MDHEN and CDR2 SYDVKM. The CDR3 totals 14 residues. This CDR3 is CASSSTGAAYGYTF. DNA for the CDR3: TGTGCCAGCAGTTCGACAGGGGCGGCCTATGGCTACACCTTC.

The rearrangement joins TRBV7-3 to TRBJ2-3; 8 nucleotides align to TRBD2. Germline V gives CDR1 SGHTA, CDR2 FQGTGA. The CDR3 runs 16 residues. Trimming removed 4 bases from V and 4 bases from J; junction bases left unmatched: 10. The CDR3 DNA follows: TGTGCCAGCAGCTCCCGTAGCGGGGCCTCATCAGATACGCAGTATTTT. Encoded protein: CASSSRSGASSDTQYF.